Here is one TCR beta chain with its context. Its target is not known. Terminally differentiated effector memory CD45RA+ cells were left out of the naive CD8 fraction, which was CD45RO-negative and positively selected for CCR7. Everyone who donated was a Caucasian adult who lived in Nashville, Tennessee. Sequencing was performed with immunoSEQ multiplex PCR; in TCRdb, only in-frame clones are kept and a portion is missing. This sample has 2 million to 2.5 million clones, with over 85% found just once. These data come from a study of shared clonotypes between healthy human individuals. This CDR3 comprises 14 residues. The germline CDR1 and CDR2 sequences are SGHVS and FQNEAQ. V was pared by 7 bases and J by 1 base, with 13 bases between. General study findings and limits: An effect of sequencing depth on clonotype sharing among donors was expected.

This chain joins TRBV7-8 and TRBJ1-1; unclear D gene. Specimen: naive CD8+ T cells sorted from blood. The clonotype comes from a man aged 18-30 years in good health. CDR3 protein: CASNSPRRNTEAFF. The CDR3 region has the DNA TGTGCCAGCAATTCTCCCCGGAGGAACACTGAAGCTTTCTTT.